This TCR beta chain emerged from a study of blood T cell repertoires in COVID-19 (TCRdb year 2020). Describing the broader study: The collaborator samples originated in the United States, Italy and Spain and spanned the acute and convalescent phases of COVID-19. Samples came from the ongoing ImmuneRACE study (first 160 participants) plus 1,254 subjects from 6 global collaborators. The sample metadata nearly always contained a de-identified subject ID, COVID-19 status, age in years and sex. Where available, HLA class I and class II types were obtained from metadata supplied by the sample provider rather than from assay-based typing. Deeply sampled blood TCRbeta repertoires from subjects exposed to, actively infected with, or recovered from COVID-19 were included in the dataset. The repertoires were released in a freely available public database intended as a resource for research on the immune response to SARS-CoV-2. The material from the prospective study consisted of cDNA or gDNA derived from T cells, B-cell-depleted T cells, or PBMCs.

Of note for this clone: It lacks a known antigen. Base qualities were left out, and no much larger clone turns up one base away.

Collaborating institutions collected whole blood in K2EDTA tubes following their own protocols. For TCRbeta analysis, collaborator samples were shipped as frozen whole blood, as isolated PBMCs, or as DNA extracted from either sample type. What the authors observed across the whole study: The quantity of clinical and demographic metadata differed by source and by participant and was supplied without curation.

TCRbeta CDR3 regions were amplified from genomic DNA using the immunoSEQ Assay, a bias-controlled multiplex PCR. Per the authors' processing: Within the assay, amplification of reference gene primers was used to estimate how many nucleated cells each sample contained. To quantify the absolute abundance of each unique TCRbeta CDR3 rearrangement, sequence reads were collapsed and filtered. For each sample, productive Simpson clonality was calculated by taking the square root of Simpson's diversity index across productive rearrangements. In TCRdb, the immuneACCESS table is reduced to in-frame sequences with V and J assigned. These tables do not hold every clone; where another copy was compared, an unresolved V gene accounts for under half, and the others remain unexplained. V and J calls and clone size are given by that table; D and trimming were obtained from the DNA. The sample table holds over 100,000 clones, of which 70% to 90% were seen once. The ten largest clones take up 7.5% to 10% of the sample.

The CDR3, cysteine through phenylalanine, is 15 amino acids long. Only the CDR3 portion is preserved as DNA: 45 bases, with reading frame beginning at the first base. Here V drops 3 bases and J drops 6 bases, and the junction holds 9 bases not matched to any gene. Sequences MDHEN (CDR1) and SYDVKM (CDR2) are obtained from the germline V gene. What was sequenced was peripheral blood. The receptor was derived from a man aged 40-49 years with active or convalescent COVID-19. The sequence is built from TRBV28 and TRBJ1-2; TRBD1 agrees with 8 junctional bases. The CDR3 protein: CASSFSPQGADGYTF. The DNA reads TGTGCCAGCAGTTTTTCCCCTCAGGGGGCGGATGGCTACACCTTC.